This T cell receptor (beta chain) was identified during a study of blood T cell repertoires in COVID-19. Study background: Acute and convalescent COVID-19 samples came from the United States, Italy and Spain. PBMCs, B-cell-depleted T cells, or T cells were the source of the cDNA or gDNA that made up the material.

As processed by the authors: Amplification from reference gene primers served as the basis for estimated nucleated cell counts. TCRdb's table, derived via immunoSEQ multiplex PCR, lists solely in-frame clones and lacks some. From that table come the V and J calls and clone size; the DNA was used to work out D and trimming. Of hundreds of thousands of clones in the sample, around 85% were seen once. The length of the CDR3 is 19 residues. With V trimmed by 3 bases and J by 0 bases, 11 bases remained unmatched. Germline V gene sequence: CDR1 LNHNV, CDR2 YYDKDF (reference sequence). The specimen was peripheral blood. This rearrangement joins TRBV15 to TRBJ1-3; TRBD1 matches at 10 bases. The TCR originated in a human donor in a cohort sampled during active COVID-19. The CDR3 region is CATSRKRGGQGNSGNTIYF. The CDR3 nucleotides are TGTGCCACCAGCAGGAAGCGAGGGGGACAGGGGAACTCTGGAAACACCATATATTTT.